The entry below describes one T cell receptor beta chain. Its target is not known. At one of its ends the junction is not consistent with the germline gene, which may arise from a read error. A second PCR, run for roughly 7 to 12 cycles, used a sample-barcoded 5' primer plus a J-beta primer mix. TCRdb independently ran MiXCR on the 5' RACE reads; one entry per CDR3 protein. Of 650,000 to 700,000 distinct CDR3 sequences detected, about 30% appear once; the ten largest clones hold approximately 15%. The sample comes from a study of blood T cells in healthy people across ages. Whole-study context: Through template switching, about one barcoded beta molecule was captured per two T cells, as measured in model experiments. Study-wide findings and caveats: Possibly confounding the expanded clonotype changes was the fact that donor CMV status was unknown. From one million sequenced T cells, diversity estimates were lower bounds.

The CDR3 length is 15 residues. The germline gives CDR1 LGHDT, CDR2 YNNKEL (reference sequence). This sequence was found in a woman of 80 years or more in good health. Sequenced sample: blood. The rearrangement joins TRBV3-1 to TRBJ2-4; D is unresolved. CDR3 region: CTSSQGPLAKNIQYF. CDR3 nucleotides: TGTACCAGCAGCCAAGGGCCGCTAGCCAAAAACATTCAGTACTTC.